The 27 T cell receptor beta chains below come from one sample, sequenced in a study of radiotherapy plus CTLA-4 blockade in lung cancer. The repertoire was sequenced with immunoSEQ multiplex PCR; TCRdb's copy has only in-frame clones and lacks some. The sample includes some 90,000 clones, approximately 86% of them seen just once. The specimen was peripheral blood, collected from a patient treated with radiotherapy plus ipilimumab. All receptors come from a human donor with non-small cell lung cancer who had a partial response to radiotherapy plus ipilimumab.

The CDR3 region is CASSQGLLNTEAFF. The CDR3 coding sequence is TGTGCCAGTAGTCAAGGACTCTTGAACACTGAAGCTTTCTTT. The chain links TRBV19 to TRBJ1-1; D not certain. The V gene's germline CDR1 is LNHDA and CDR2 SQIVND (reference sequence). V lost 5 bases, J lost 0 bases, and 10 bases lay in between. The CDR3 is 14 residues long.

In the case of this clone: A read error may produce the germline difference seen at one junction end. The CDR3 spells CASTLRGPGETQYF. The CDR3 bases are TGTGCCAGCACCTTGAGGGGGCCGGGGGAGACCCAGTACTTC. The rearrangement uses TRBV5-4 and TRBJ2-5; 7 bases agree with TRBD1. The germline CDR1 and CDR2 sequences are SGHNT and YYREEE (reference sequence). The CDR3 covers 14 residues. Supplemented by reference TRBV5-4 and TRBJ2-5, the full variable domain reads ETGVTQSPTHLIKTRGQQVTLRCSSQSGHNTVSWYQQALGQGPQFIFQYYREEENGRGNFPPRFSGLQFPNYSSELNVNALELDDSALYLCASTLRGPGETQYFGPGTRLLVL.

The V gene is TRBV28, the J gene TRBJ2-5; 12 positions match TRBD2. Germline V lookup: CDR1 MDHEN, CDR2 SYDVKM. The CDR3 loop spans 17 amino acids. V was pared by 1 base and J by 4 bases, with 7 bases of the junction left unmatched. The chain's CDR3 is CASSLLSSGRDGETQYF. CDR3 nucleotides: TGTGCCAGCAGTTTATTGTCTAGCGGGAGGGACGGAGAGACCCAGTACTTC.

DNA for the CDR3: TGTGCCAGTACCGCGGGGACCTTAGGCCCCTATGGCTACACCTTC. Protein: CASTAGTLGPYGYTF. J is TRBJ1-2 and V is TRBV19; D might be TRBD1 (5 bases). Between the trimmed V and J ends, which lost 7 bases and 4 bases, there was a span of 19 bases. In germline, CDR1 is LNHDA, CDR2 SQIVND (reference sequence). The CDR3 has 15 amino acids.

This chain joins TRBV18 and TRBJ2-7; 7 nucleotides match TRBD1. Trimming cost V 3 bases and J 6 bases; bases outside gene matches: 11. Germline assignment: CDR1 KGHSH and CDR2 LQKENI. This CDR3 region has 15 residues. The CDR3 sequence is CASSPGQPLGSEQYF. CDR3 nucleotides: TGTGCCAGCTCACCGGGACAGCCTCTGGGATCCGAGCAGTACTTC.

In its sample, this clone was seen a few times. The chain links TRBV14 to TRBJ2-1; D not resolved. Germline V lookup: CDR1 SGHDN, CDR2 FVKESK. This CDR3 has 14 residues. Trimming pared 5 bases from V and 3 bases from J, leaving 11 bases between. The CDR3 region has the DNA TGTGCCAGCAGCTTCGATCTCGGCTACAATGAGCAGTTCTTC. Encoded protein: CASSFDLGYNEQFF.

The V call is TRBV18, the J call TRBJ1-1, with 7 bases lining up with TRBD1. Looked up from germline, CDR1 is KGHSH and CDR2 is LQKENI. The CDR3 loop spans 15 amino acids. Trimming removed 3 bases from V and 5 bases from J; junction bases left unmatched: 9. The CDR3 nucleotides read TGTGCCAGCTCACCGTCGAGACAGGGTATGACTGAAGCTTTCTTT. Residues: CASSPSRQGMTEAFF.

The V call is TRBV11-2, the J call TRBJ2-5; maybe TRBD1 (5 bases). The V end was cut by 1 base, the J end by 2 bases, with 11 bases between. Germline CDR1 reads SGHAT; CDR2 reads FQNNGV. This CDR3 region has 15 residues. The CDR3 reads CASSLVFYRQETQYF. The CDR3 region has the DNA TGTGCCAGCAGCTTAGTTTTTTACAGGCAAGAGACCCAGTACTTC.

The rearrangement joins TRBV20-1 to TRBJ2-3; tentatively, D is TRBD2 (5 bases). Germline V gives CDR1 DFQATT, CDR2 SNEGSKA (reference sequence). CDR3 length: 11 amino acids. Written as DNA, the CDR3 is TGCAAAGTGGGAGGCACAGATACGCAGTATTTT. This translates into CKVGGTDTQYF.

The rearrangement links TRBV5-5 to TRBJ1-5; tentative D call: TRBD1 (6 bases). V lost 1 base to trimming and J lost 12 bases, with 17 bases between them. CDR3 length equals 14 residues. Germline V gene data show CDR1 as SGHKS and CDR2 as YYEKEE (reference sequence). CDR3 residues: CASSLRGPGDIQHF. CDR3 DNA: TGTGCCAGCAGCTTGAGGGGCCCCGGGGACATCCAGCATTTT.

The V call is TRBV5-6, the J call TRBJ2-3; D is uncertain. Between the trimmed V and J ends, which lost 0 bases and 9 bases, there was a span of 8 bases. The V gene's germline CDR1 is SGHDT and CDR2 YYEEEE. The CDR3 runs 12 residues. CDR3 sequence (DNA): TGTGCCAGCAGCTTGGCCGAGGTCACGCAGTATTTT. Protein: CASSLAEVTQYF.

This clone was seen only a few times. The rearrangement links TRBV11-3 to TRBJ2-1; 7 bases match TRBD1. Germline V gives CDR1 SGHNT, CDR2 YENEEA. V was pared by 5 bases and J by 6 bases, with 7 bases of the junction left unmatched. The length of the CDR3 is 14 residues. Here the CDR3 reads CASSPPGQINEQFF. In DNA, the CDR3 is TGTGCCAGCAGCCCCCCGGGACAGATCAATGAGCAGTTCTTC.

This sequence joins TRBV28 and TRBJ1-2, with D unresolved. CDR1 and CDR2 from the germline V gene are MDHEN and SYDVKM. The CDR3 loop spans 11 amino acids. V was pared by 5 bases and J by 6 bases, with 7 bases between. The CDR3 DNA sequence: TGTGCCAGCAGTCCCGTAGATGGCTACACCTTC. This gives the protein CASSPVDGYTF.

This rearrangement joins TRBV28 to TRBJ2-2; unclear D gene. Germline loops: CDR1 MDHEN, CDR2 SYDVKM. This CDR3 spans 12 amino acids. V shed 6 bases and J shed 5 bases, with 7 bases lying between them. The CDR3 nucleotides are TGTGCCAGCAGGACAAGGACCGGGGAGCTGTTTTTT. Protein product: CASRTRTGELFF.

V gene TRBV5-1 combines with J gene TRBJ2-5; 14 bases line up with TRBD2. With V trimmed by 4 bases and J by 3 bases, 5 bases remained unmatched. CDR3 size: 16 residues. Germline V gene data show CDR1 as SGHRS and CDR2 as YFSETQ. As DNA, the CDR3 is TGCGCCAGCAGCACGGGACTAGCGGGAGCGAAAGAGACCCAGTACTTC. Its protein product is CASSTGLAGAKETQYF.

This chain joins TRBV11-3 and TRBJ2-2, with 8 bases aligning to TRBD2. CDR3 length: 15 residues. Germline V gene data show CDR1 as SGHNT and CDR2 as YENEEA. The V and J ends lost 5 bases and 4 bases, in that order; junction bases with no gene match: 6. CDR3 sequence: CASSPAGGGTGELFF. As DNA, the CDR3 is TGTGCCAGCAGCCCGGCGGGGGGCGGCACCGGGGAGCTGTTTTTT. The whole variable domain, filled in from reference TRBV11-3 and TRBJ2-2, reads EAGVVQSPRYKIIEKKQPVAFWCNPISGHNTLYWYLQNLGQGPELLIRYENEEAVDDSQLPKDRFSAERLKGVDSTLKIQPAELGDSAVYLCASSPAGGGTGELFFGEGSRLTVL.

The chain couples TRBV19 to TRBJ1-1, with 9 bases fitting TRBD1. Germline V gives CDR1 LNHDA, CDR2 SQIVND (reference sequence). V lost 6 bases, J lost 7 bases, and 15 bases stayed unmatched. This CDR3 has 16 amino acids. In DNA form, the CDR3 reads TGTGCCAGTAGGGTGGGACAGGGAGGCCGACGAGGTGAAGCTTTCTTT. It is translated as CASRVGQGGRRGEAFF. Supplemented by reference TRBV19 and TRBJ1-1, the full variable domain reads DGGITQSPKYLFRKEGQNVTLSCEQNLNHDAMYWYRQDPGQGLRLIYYSQIVNDFQKGDIAEGYSVSREKKESFPLTVTSAQKNPTAFYLCASRVGQGGRRGEAFFGQGTRLTVV.

In this sample, this clone turned up a few times. The V gene is TRBV19, the J gene TRBJ1-1; possibly TRBD1 for D (6 bases). V lost 6 bases and J lost 8, with 13 bases in between. The CDR3 is 12 amino acids. The V gene's germline CDR1 is LNHDA and CDR2 SQIVND (reference sequence). In DNA, the CDR3 is TGTGCCAGTAGCACAGGGATGGGGGAAGCTTTCTTT. Translating it yields CASSTGMGEAFF. Full variable domain (remainder filled in from reference TRBV19 and TRBJ1-1): DGGITQSPKYLFRKEGQNVTLSCEQNLNHDAMYWYRQDPGQGLRLIYYSQIVNDFQKGDIAEGYSVSREKKESFPLTVTSAQKNPTAFYLCASSTGMGEAFFGQGTRLTVV.

CDR3 in DNA: TGTGCCAGCAGTTTTGTTCGCGGCGCCTCCTACGAGCAGTACTTC. This codes for CASSFVRGASYEQYF. The chain links TRBV28 to TRBJ2-7; no clear D. Germline values: CDR1 MDHEN, CDR2 SYDVKM. The CDR3 extends over 15 amino acids. Trimming took 3 bases from V and 0 from J, leaving 12 bases between them.

The rearrangement links TRBV18 to TRBJ1-1; D is undetermined. V was clipped by 4 bases and J by 0 bases, with 9 bases between them. The CDR3 has 14 residues. Germline V CDR1 and CDR2: KGHSH, LQKENI. CDR3 DNA sequence: TGTGCCAGCTCACGTAACTCAATGAACACTGAAGCTTTCTTT. Its translation is CASSRNSMNTEAFF.

V and J are TRBV6-5 and TRBJ2-7; TRBD2 might be the D (6 bases). V gave up 5 bases and J gave up 2 bases, with 13 bases separating them. From germline, CDR1 is MNHEY and CDR2 SVGAGI. CDR3 length equals 14 residues. The DNA of the CDR3 is TGTGCCAGCAGTAGGGACTTAACTCCCTACGAGCAGTACTTC. Translating gives CASSRDLTPYEQYF.

The rearrangement links TRBV5-8 to TRBJ2-3, with TRBD1 matching 11 bases. The CDR3 consists of 17 residues. The germline V gene has CDR1 SGHTS and CDR2 YDEGEE. The ends lost 4 bases at V and 2 bases at J; junction bases unmatched: 9. The CDR3 loop reads CASSIPGTGGHTDTQYF. As DNA, the CDR3 is TGTGCCAGCAGCATCCCCGGGACAGGGGGTCACACAGATACGCAGTATTTT.

The sample holds one count of this clone. At one of its ends the junction is not consistent with the germline gene, which may arise from a read error. The same CDR3 also results from other DNA sequences found in this sample. This chain links TRBV18 with TRBJ2-2; TRBD1 might be the D (6 bases). CDR3 size: 15 residues. Per germline, CDR1 KGHSH and CDR2 LQKENI. The CDR3 nucleotides are TGTGCCAGCTCACCAAGCTCGAGGGGGACCGGAGAGCTGTTTTTT. This translates into CASSPSSRGTGELFF.

The table lists this clone with a few counts. This chain uses TRBV28 with TRBJ1-2; no clear D. The CDR3 runs to 13 residues. Trimming stripped 2 bases from V and 4 bases from J, with 8 bases between. Per germline, CDR1 MDHEN and CDR2 SYDVKM. DNA of the CDR3: TGTGCCAGCAGTTTAGGCAGAAGCTATGGCTACACCTTC. Encoded protein: CASSLGRSYGYTF.

V usage is TRBV6-5 and J usage is TRBJ1-4, with D hard to call. V lost 7 bases to trimming and J lost 0 bases, with 9 bases between them. The CDR3 runs 14 residues. CDR1 is MNHEY and CDR2 is SVGAGI in the germline V gene. DNA of the CDR3: TGTGCCAGCACTCAGACATCAACTAATGAAAAACTGTTTTTT. This encodes CASTQTSTNEKLFF.

The chain uses TRBV4-1 and TRBJ1-3; D gene unclear. Trimming removed 4 bases from V and 4 bases from J, with 14 bases in between. The germline V gene encodes CDR1 MGHRA and CDR2 YSYEKL. The CDR3 runs 15 residues. CDR3 region: CASSLQEVSGNTIYF. The CDR3 DNA reads TGCGCCAGCAGCCTTCAGGAGGTCTCCGGAAACACCATATATTTT.

The chain combines TRBV4-1 with TRBJ2-2, with 12 bases aligning to TRBD2. V gave up 4 bases and J gave up 7 bases; unmatched junction bases: 7. The CDR3 covers 16 residues. CDR1 MGHRA and CDR2 YSYEKL come from the germline V gene. CDR3 region: CASSLSSGRAIGELFF. CDR3 in DNA: TGCGCCAGCAGCCTTTCTAGCGGGAGGGCCATCGGGGAGCTGTTTTTT.